Reported below is one T cell receptor (beta chain). The antigen remains unidentified. There were only Caucasian adults among the donors, and all lived in Nashville, Tennessee. This entry belongs to a study of shared clonotypes between healthy human individuals. Whole-study results and caveats: Clonotypes shared by all four donors outscored non-shared clonotypes in generation probability. Represented genetic and exposure-history diversity was restricted by having few donors.

Researchers ran the assay at a deep level. Only in-frame clones appear in the TCRdb table, and some are missing; sequencing was by immunoSEQ multiplex PCR. Of a few hundred thousand clones in the sample, about 96% were seen once. V was trimmed by 4 bases and J by 3 bases, leaving 10 bases between them. Germline CDR1 is SEHNR and CDR2 is FQNEAQ (reference sequence). This CDR3 is built from 14 residues. This TCR was sampled from a man under 40 in good health. The sequenced material came from memory CD8+ T cells sorted from blood. As for subset: CD45RO+ cells pooled with CCR7-negative TemRA cells. This chain uses TRBV7-9 with TRBJ1-5; tentatively, D is TRBD1 (6 bases). CDR3 region: CASSYREDNQPQHF. The CDR3 nucleotides are TGTGCCAGCAGCTACAGGGAGGACAATCAGCCCCAGCATTTT.